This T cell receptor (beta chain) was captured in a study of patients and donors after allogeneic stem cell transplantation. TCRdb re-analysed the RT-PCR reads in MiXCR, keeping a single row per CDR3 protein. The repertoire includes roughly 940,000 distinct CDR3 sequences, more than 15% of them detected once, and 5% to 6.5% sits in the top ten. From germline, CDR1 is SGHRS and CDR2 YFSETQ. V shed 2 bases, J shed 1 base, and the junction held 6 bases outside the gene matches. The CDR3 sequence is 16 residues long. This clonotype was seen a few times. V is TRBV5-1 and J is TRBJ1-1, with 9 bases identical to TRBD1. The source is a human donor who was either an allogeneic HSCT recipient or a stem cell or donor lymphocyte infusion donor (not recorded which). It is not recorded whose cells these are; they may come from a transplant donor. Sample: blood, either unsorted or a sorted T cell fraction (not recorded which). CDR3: CASSFGQGQSNTEAFF. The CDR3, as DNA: TGCGCCAGCAGCTTCGGACAGGGGCAGTCGAACACTGAAGCTTTCTTT.